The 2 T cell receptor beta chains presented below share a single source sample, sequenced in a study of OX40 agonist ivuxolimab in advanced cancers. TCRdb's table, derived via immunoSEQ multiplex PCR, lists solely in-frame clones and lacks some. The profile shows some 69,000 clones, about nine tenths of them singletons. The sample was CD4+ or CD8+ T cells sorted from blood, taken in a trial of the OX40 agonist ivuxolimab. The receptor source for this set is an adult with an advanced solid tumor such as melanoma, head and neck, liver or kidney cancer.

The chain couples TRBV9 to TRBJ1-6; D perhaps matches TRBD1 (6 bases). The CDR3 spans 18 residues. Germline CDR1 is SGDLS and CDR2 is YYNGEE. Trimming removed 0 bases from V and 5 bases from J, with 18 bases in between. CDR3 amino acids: CASSVALGGGPNNSPLHF. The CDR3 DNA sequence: TGTGCCAGCAGCGTAGCGCTGGGCGGGGGGCCCAATAATTCACCCCTCCACTTT.

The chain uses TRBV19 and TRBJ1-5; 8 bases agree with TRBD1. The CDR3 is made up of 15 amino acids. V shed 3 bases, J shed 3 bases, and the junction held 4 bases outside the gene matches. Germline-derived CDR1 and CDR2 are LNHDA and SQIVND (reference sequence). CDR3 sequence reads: CASSIVQGVNQPQHF. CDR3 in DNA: TGTGCCAGTAGTATTGTACAGGGGGTCAATCAGCCCCAGCATTTT.